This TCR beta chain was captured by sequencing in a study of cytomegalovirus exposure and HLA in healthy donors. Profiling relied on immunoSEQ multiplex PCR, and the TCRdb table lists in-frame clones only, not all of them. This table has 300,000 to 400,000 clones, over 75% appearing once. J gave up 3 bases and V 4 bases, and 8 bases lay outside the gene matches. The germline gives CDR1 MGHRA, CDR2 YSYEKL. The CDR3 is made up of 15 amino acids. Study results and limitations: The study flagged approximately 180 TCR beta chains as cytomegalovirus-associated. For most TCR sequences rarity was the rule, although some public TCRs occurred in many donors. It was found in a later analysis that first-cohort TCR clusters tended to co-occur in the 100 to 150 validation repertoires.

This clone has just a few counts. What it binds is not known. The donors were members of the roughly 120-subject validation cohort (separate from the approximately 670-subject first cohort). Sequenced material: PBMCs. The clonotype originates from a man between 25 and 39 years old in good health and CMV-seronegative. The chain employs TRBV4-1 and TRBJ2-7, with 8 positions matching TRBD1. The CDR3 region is CASSPPRTGGYEQYF. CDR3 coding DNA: TGCGCCAGCAGCCCCCCGCGAACAGGGGGCTACGAGCAGTACTTC.